The 10 T cell receptor beta chains in this list originate from one sample, sequenced in a study of shared clonotypes between healthy human individuals. Clones were read by immunoSEQ multiplex PCR, and TCRdb kept only the in-frame ones, dropping some. The table records around 1.5 million clones, 95% to 99% of them present only once. Sequences were obtained from naive CD4+ T cells sorted from blood. Subset: CD45RA+ positively selected. These receptors all come from a man aged 25 to 40 in good health.

This clone appeared a single time. The sample holds other DNA sequences that translate to the same CDR3. This chain links TRBV5-1 with TRBJ2-5, with no clear D. The CDR3 has 14 residues. Looked up from germline, CDR1 is SGHRS and CDR2 is YFSETQ. V lost 4 bases to trimming and J lost 0 bases, with 10 bases between them. The CDR3 reads CASSLGTYQETQYF. The CDR3 DNA reads TGCGCCAGCAGCCTTGGAACGTACCAAGAGACCCAGTACTTC.

V is TRBV11-2 and J is TRBJ2-1, with TRBD2 matching 12 bases. Trimming took 0 bases from V and 6 from J; bases not matched to a gene: 6. The CDR3 covers 17 residues. The germline V gene encodes CDR1 SGHAT and CDR2 FQNNGV. The CDR3 loop is CASSLDPRLAGVNEQFF. CDR3 sequence (DNA): TGTGCCAGCAGCTTAGATCCGAGACTAGCGGGAGTCAATGAGCAGTTCTTC. Supplemented by reference TRBV11-2 and TRBJ2-1, the full variable domain reads EAGVAQSPRYKIIEKRQSVAFWCNPISGHATLYWYQQILGQGPKLLIQFQNNGVVDDSQLPKDRFSAERLKGVDSTLKIQPAKLEDSAVYLCASSLDPRLAGVNEQFFGPGTRLTVL.

The chain uses TRBV4-3 and TRBJ2-2; 7 bases match TRBD1. The CDR3 extends over 18 amino acids. With V trimmed by 2 bases and J by 5 bases, 14 bases remained unmatched. Germline values: CDR1 LGHNA, CDR2 YSLEER. CDR3 sequence (DNA): TGCGCCAGCAGCCAAATGGGACAGAAGTCCTATTCTACCGGGGAGCTGTTTTTT. This encodes CASSQMGQKSYSTGELFF.

The chain uses TRBV2 and TRBJ2-3; TRBD1 agrees at 8 bases. The V and J ends lost 4 bases and 5 bases, in that order; junction bases with no gene match: 2. Per germline, CDR1 SNHLY and CDR2 FYNNEI. The CDR3 totals 13 residues. CDR3: CASSGQGIDTQYF. The CDR3 nucleotides are TGTGCCAGCAGTGGACAGGGGATAGATACGCAGTATTTT.

The V gene is TRBV7-9, the J gene TRBJ2-2, with 9 bases aligning to TRBD1. The CDR3 consists of 19 residues. Unmatched junction bases numbered 13, after V lost 5 bases and J lost 0 bases. Germline-derived CDR1 and CDR2 are SEHNR and FQNEAQ (reference sequence). CDR3 nucleotides: TGTGCCAGCAGCCCACGCAAAGCCAGGGACAGGGCGAACACCGGGGAGCTGTTTTTT. Encoded protein: CASSPRKARDRANTGELFF.

The rearrangement links TRBV28 to TRBJ1-2; possible D gene TRBD1, 5 bases. Between the trimmed V and J ends, which lost 2 bases and 7 bases, there was a span of 14 bases. The CDR3 contains 14 residues. Germline V gene data show CDR1 as MDHEN and CDR2 as SYDVKM. CDR3: CASSLPRAISGYTF. The CDR3, as DNA: TGTGCCAGCAGTTTACCCAGGGCGATTTCTGGCTACACCTTC.

The chain recombines TRBV19 with TRBJ1-3; maybe TRBD1 (5 bases). The CDR3 runs 17 residues. Trimming took off 4 bases at V and 2 bases at J, with 18 bases between the two ends. CDR1 and CDR2 (germline): LNHDA, SQIVND (reference sequence). This chain's CDR3 is CASSTALGDGTGNTIYF. The CDR3 DNA follows: TGTGCCAGTAGTACCGCCCTAGGGGATGGGACTGGAAACACCATATATTTT.

The J gene is TRBJ2-3, the V gene TRBV28, with TRBD2 identical over 7 bases. The germline CDR1 and CDR2 sequences are MDHEN and SYDVKM. J gave up 3 bases and V 8 bases, and 5 bases lay outside the gene matches. The CDR3 runs 13 residues. The CDR3 here is CASRPRGTDTQYF. CDR3 DNA: TGTGCCAGCCGCCCGCGGGGGACAGATACGCAGTATTTT. Together with reference TRBV28 and TRBJ2-3, the CDR3 gives the full variable domain: DVKVTQSSRYLVKRTGEKVFLECVQDMDHENMFWYRQDPGLGLRLIYFSYDVKMKEKGDIPEGYSVSREKKERFSLILESASTNQTSMYLCASRPRGTDTQYFGPGTRLTVL.

The genes are TRBV25-1 and TRBJ2-1; D call uncertain. Trimming took 7 bases from V and 7 from J, leaving 14 bases between them. CDR3 length equals 13 residues. CDR1 MGHDK and CDR2 SYGVNS come from the germline V gene. CDR3 loop: CASMADPKNEQFF. Here the CDR3 DNA reads TGTGCCAGCATGGCAGACCCTAAGAATGAGCAGTTCTTC.

The V gene is TRBV5-1, the J gene TRBJ2-5; TRBD1 matches 7 bases. The ends lost 4 bases at V and 5 bases at J; junction bases unmatched: 11. CDR1 SGHRS and CDR2 YFSETQ come from the germline V gene. CDR3 size: 15 residues. The CDR3 here is CASSPKATGLETQYF. CDR3 sequence (DNA): TGCGCCAGCAGCCCGAAAGCGACAGGGCTGGAGACCCAGTACTTC.